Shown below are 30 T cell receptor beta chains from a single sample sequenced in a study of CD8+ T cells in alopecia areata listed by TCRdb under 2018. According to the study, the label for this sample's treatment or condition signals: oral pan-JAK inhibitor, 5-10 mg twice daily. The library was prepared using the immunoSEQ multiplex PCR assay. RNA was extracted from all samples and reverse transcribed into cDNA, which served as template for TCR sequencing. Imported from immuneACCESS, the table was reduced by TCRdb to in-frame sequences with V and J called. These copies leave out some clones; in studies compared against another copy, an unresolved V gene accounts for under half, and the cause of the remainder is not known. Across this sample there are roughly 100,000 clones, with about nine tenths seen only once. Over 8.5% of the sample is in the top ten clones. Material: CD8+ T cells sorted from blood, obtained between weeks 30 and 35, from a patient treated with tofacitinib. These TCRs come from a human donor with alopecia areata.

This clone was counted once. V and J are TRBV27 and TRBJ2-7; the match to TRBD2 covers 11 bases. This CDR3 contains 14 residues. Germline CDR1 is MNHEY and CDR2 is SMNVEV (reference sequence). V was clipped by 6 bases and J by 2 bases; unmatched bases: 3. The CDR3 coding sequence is TGTGCCAGCAGATTAGCGGGAGGGCCCTACGAGCAGTACTTC. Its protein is CASRLAGGPYEQYF.

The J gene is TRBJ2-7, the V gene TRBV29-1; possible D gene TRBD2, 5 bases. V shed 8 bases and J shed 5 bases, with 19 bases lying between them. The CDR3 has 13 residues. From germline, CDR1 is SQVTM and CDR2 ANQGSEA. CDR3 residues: CSPRRLGSDEQYF. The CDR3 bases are TGCAGCCCCCGACGCCTGGGGAGCGACGAGCAGTACTTC.

CDR3: CASSKRGQGNTEAFF. Written as DNA, the CDR3 is TGTGCCAGCAGCAAGCGGGGACAGGGAAACACTGAAGCTTTCTTT. V gene TRBV21-1 combines with J gene TRBJ1-1; TRBD1, as called in the table, went unchecked against the DNA. TRBV21-1 is listed as a pseudogene. The CDR3 spans 15 residues.

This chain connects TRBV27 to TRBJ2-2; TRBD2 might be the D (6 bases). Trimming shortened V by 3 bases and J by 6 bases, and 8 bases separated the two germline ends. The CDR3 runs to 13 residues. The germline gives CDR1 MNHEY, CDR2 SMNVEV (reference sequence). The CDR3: CASSFGGSGELFF. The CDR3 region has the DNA TGTGCCAGCAGTTTCGGAGGGTCCGGGGAGCTGTTTTTT.

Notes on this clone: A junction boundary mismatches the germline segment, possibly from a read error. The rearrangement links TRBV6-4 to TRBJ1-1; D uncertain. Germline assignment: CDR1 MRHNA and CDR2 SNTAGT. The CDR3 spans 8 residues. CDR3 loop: CASSGLIF. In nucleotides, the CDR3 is TGTGCCAGCAGTGGTTTGATCTTT.

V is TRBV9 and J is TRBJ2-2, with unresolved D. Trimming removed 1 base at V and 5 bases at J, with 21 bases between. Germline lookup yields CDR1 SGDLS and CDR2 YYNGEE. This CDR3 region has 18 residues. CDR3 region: CASSVQVNGHHPTGELFF. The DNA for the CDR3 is TGTGCCAGCAGCGTACAGGTTAATGGCCATCATCCAACCGGGGAGCTGTTTTTT.

In DNA, the CDR3 is TGTGCCAGCAGCCCGGGACTAGCGGTAGGCACAGATACGCAGTATTTT. Its translation is CASSPGLAVGTDTQYF. The rearrangement uses TRBV5-6 and TRBJ2-3, with 11 bases matching TRBD2. This CDR3 has 16 amino acids. Germline V gene data show CDR1 as SGHDT and CDR2 as YYEEEE. With V trimmed by 4 bases and J by 1 base, 5 bases remained unmatched. Full variable domain (remainder filled in from reference TRBV5-6 and TRBJ2-3): DAGVTQSPTHLIKTRGQQVTLRCSPKSGHDTVSWYQQALGQGPQFIFQYYEEEERQRGNFPDRFSGHQFPNYSSELNVNALLLGDSALYLCASSPGLAVGTDTQYFGPGTRLTVL.

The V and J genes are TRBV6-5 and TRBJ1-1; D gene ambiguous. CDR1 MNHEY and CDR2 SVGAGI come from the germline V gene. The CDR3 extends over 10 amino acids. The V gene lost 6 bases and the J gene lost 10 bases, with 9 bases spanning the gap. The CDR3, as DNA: TGTGCCAGCAGCGGAGATAGAGCTTTCTTT. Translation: CASSGDRAFF.

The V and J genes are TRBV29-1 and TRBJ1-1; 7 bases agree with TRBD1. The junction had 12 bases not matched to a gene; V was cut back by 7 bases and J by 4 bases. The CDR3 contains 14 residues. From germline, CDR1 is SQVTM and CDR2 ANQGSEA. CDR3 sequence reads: CSAAETGALTEAFF. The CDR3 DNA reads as TGCAGCGCCGCCGAAACAGGGGCGCTCACTGAAGCTTTCTTT.

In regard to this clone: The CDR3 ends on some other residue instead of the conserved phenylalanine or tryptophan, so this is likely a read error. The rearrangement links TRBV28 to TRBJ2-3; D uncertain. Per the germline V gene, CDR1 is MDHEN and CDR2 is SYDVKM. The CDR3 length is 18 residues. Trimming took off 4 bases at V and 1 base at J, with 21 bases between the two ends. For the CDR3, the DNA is TGTGCCAGCAGTTGGGTTATTATCGACCAGCGAGGCACAGATACGCAGTATCTT. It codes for CASSWVIIDQRGTDTQYL.

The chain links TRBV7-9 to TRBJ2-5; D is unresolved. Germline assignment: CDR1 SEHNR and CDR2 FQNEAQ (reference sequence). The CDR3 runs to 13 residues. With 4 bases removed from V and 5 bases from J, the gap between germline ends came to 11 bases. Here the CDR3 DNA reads TGTGCCAGCAGCTCGGGCCTAGGGGAGACCCAGTACTTC. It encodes CASSSGLGETQYF.

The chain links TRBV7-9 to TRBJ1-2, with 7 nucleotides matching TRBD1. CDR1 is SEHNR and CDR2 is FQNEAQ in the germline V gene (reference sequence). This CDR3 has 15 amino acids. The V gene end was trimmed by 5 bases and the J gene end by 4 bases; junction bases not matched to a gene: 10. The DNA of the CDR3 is TGTGCCAGCAGCCCGACCGGGACAGCGTTCTATGGCTACACCTTC. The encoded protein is CASSPTGTAFYGYTF. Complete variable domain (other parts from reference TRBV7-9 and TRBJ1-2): DTGVSQNPRHKITKRGQNVTFRCDPISEHNRLYWYRQTLGQGPEFLTYFQNEAQLEKSRLLSDRFSAERPKGSFSTLEIQRTEQGDSAMYLCASSPTGTAFYGYTFGSGTRLTVV.

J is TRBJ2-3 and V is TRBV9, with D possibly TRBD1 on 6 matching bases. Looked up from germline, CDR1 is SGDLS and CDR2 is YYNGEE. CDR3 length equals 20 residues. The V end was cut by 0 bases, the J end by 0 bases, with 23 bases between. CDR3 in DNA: TGTGCCAGCAGCGTAGTGGGGCAGGGGTCATCGTATATTAGCACAGATACGCAGTATTTT. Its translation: CASSVVGQGSSYISTDTQYF. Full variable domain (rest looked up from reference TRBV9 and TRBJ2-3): DSGVTQTPKHLITATGQRVTLRCSPRSGDLSVYWYQQSLDQGLQFLIQYYNGEERAKGNILERFSAQQFPDLHSELNLSSLELGDSALYFCASSVVGQGSSYISTDTQYFGPGTRLTVL.

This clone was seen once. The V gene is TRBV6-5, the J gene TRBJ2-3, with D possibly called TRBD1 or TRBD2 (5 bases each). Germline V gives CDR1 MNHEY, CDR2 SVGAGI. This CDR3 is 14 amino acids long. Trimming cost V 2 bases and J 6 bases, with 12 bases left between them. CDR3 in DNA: TGTGCCAGCAGTTACGGGACGCCAGGGGATACGCAGTATTTT. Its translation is CASSYGTPGDTQYF.

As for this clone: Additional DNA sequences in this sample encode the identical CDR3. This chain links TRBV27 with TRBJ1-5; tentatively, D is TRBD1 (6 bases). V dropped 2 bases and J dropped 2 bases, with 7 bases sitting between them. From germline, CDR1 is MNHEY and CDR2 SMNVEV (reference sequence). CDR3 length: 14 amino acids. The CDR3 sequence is CASSLRGGNQPQHF. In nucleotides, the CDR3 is TGTGCCAGCAGTTTAAGGGGGGGCAATCAGCCCCAGCATTTT.

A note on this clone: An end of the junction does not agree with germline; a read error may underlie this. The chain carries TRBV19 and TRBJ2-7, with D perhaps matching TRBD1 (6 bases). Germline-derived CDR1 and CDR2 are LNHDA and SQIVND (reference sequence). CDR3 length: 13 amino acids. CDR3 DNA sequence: TGTGCCAGTAGTACGGACAGTATCTACAAGCAGTACTTC. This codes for CASSTDSIYKQYF.

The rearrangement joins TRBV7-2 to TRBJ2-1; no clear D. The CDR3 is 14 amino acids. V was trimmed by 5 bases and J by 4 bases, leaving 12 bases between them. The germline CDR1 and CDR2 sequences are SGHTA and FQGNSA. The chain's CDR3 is CASSASTIYNEQFF. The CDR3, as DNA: TGTGCCAGCAGCGCCTCGACGATTTACAATGAGCAGTTCTTC.

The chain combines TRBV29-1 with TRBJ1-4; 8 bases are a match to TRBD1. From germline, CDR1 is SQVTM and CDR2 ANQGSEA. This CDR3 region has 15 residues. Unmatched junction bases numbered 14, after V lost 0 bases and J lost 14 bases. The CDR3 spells CSVEDRTGQGARLFF. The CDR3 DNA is TGCAGCGTTGAAGATCGAACAGGACAGGGTGCGAGGCTGTTTTTT.

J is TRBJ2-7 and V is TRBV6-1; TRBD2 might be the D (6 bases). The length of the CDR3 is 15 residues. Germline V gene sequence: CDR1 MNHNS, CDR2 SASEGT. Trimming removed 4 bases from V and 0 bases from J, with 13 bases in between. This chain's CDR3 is CASSVEGLSSYEQYF. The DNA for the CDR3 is TGTGCCAGCAGTGTGGAGGGGCTTAGCTCCTACGAGCAGTACTTC.

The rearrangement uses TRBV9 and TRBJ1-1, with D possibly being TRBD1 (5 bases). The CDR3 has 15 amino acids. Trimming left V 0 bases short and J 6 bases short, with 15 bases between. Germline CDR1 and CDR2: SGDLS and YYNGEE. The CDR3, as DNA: TGTGCCAGCAGCGTAGGGAGCGACAGCGCCCCTGAAGCTTTCTTT. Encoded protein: CASSVGSDSAPEAFF.

CDR3 nucleotide sequence: TGCGCCAGCAGCCCCCGGGACGGGCACTACGAGCAGTACTTC. Protein: CASSPRDGHYEQYF. The chain employs TRBV4-1 and TRBJ2-7; D may match TRBD1 or TRBD2 (5 bases each). The CDR3 sequence is 14 residues long. In germline, CDR1 is MGHRA, CDR2 YSYEKL. V lost 4 bases to trimming and J lost 3 bases, with 13 bases between them.

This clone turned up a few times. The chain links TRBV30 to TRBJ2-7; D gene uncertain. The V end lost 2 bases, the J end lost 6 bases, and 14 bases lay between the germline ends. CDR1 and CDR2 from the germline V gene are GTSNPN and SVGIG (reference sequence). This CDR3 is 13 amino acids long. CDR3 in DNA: TGTGCCTGGAGTCCGGCCGACTTTGGCGAGCAGTACTTC. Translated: CAWSPADFGEQYF. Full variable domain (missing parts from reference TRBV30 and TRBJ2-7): SQTIHQWPATLVQPVGSPLSLECTVEGTSNPNLYWYRQAAGRGLQLLFYSVGIGQISSEVPQNLSASRPQDRQFILSSKKLLLSDSGFYLCAWSPADFGEQYFGPGTRLTVT.

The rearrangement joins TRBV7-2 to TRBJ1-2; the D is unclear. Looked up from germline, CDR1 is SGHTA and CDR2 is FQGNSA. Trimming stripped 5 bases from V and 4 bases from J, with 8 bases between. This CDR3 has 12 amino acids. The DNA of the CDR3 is TGTGCCAGCAGCGCAGCTATCTATGGCTACACCTTC. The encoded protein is CASSAAIYGYTF. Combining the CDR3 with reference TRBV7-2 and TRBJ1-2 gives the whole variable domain GAGVSQSPSNKVTEKGKDVELRCDPISGHTALYWYRQSLGQGLEFLIYFQGNSAPDKSGLPSDRFSAERTGGSVSTLTIQRTQQEDSAVYLCASSAAIYGYTFGSGTRLTVV.

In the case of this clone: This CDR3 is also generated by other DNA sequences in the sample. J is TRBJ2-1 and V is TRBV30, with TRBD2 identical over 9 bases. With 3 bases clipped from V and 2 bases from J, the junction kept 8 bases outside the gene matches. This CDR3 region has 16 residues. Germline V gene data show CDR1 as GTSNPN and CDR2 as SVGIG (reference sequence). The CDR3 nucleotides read TGTGCCTGGAGGGGGGAGCGGGGGGCGACCTACAATGAGCAGTTCTTC. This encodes CAWRGERGATYNEQFF.

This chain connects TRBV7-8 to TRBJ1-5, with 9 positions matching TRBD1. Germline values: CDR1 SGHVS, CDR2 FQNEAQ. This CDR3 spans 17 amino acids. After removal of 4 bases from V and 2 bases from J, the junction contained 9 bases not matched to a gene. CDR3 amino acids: CASSSTGGIVGNQPQHF. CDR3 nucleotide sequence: TGTGCCAGCAGCTCGACAGGGGGAATAGTAGGCAATCAGCCCCAGCATTTT.

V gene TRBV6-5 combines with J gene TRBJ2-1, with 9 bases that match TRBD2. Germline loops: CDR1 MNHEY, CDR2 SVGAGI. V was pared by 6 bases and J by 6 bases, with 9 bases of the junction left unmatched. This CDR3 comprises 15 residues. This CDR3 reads CASRDSGSGSNEQFF. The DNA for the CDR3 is TGTGCCAGCAGAGATAGCGGGAGTGGATCCAATGAGCAGTTCTTC.

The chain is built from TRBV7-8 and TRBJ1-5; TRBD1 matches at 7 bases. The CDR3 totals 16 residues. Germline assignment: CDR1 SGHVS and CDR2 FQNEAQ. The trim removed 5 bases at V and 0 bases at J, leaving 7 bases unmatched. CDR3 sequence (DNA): TGTGCCAGCAGCCTTACAGGGGTGGATAGCAATCAGCCCCAGCATTTT. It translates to CASSLTGVDSNQPQHF.

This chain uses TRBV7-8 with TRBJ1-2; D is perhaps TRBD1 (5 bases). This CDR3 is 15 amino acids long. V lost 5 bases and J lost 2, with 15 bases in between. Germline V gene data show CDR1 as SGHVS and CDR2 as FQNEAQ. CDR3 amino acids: CASSAQPGPNYGYTF. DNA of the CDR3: TGTGCCAGCAGCGCTCAGCCGGGACCCAACTATGGCTACACCTTC.

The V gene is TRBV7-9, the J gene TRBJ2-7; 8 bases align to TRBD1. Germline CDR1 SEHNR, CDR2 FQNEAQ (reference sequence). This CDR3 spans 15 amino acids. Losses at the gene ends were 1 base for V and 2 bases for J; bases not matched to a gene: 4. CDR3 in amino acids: CASSLGTGRTYEQYF. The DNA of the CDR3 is TGTGCCAGCAGCTTAGGGACAGGGAGAACCTACGAGCAGTACTTC.

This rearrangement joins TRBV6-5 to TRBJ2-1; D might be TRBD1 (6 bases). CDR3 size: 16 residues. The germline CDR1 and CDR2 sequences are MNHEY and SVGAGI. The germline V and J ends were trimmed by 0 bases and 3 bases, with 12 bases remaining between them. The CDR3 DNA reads TGTGCCAGCAGTTACTCGAGACAGGCATTCTACAATGAGCAGTTCTTC. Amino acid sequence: CASSYSRQAFYNEQFF.